The sequence of this T cell receptor beta chain was determined in a study of patients and donors after allogeneic stem cell transplantation. The CDR3 sequence is 14 residues long. J was trimmed by 1 base and V by 2 bases; bases with no gene match: 3. Per the germline V gene, CDR1 is DFQATT and CDR2 is SNEGSKA (reference sequence). TCRdb passed the RT-PCR reads through MiXCR, listing each CDR3 protein once. The sample has about a million distinct CDR3 sequences; approximately 19% are singletons. The sequence was obtained from a human donor who was either an allogeneic HSCT recipient or a stem cell or donor lymphocyte infusion donor (not recorded which). It is not recorded whose cells these are; they may come from a transplant donor. The sequencing input was blood, either unsorted or a sorted T cell fraction (not recorded which). The chain uses TRBV20-1 and TRBJ2-7; TRBD2 matches 9 bases. CDR3 amino acids: CSARLAGHSYEQYF. The CDR3 DNA reads as TGCAGTGCTAGACTAGCGGGACATTCCTACGAGCAGTACTTC.